The 24 T cell receptor beta chains given below trace back to one sample, sequenced in a study of blood T cell repertoires in COVID-19. TCRdb's copy holds only in-frame clones and misses some; the assay was immunoSEQ multiplex PCR. The sample has some 170,000 clones; around 80% are singletons. The specimen was PBMCs or T cells enriched from blood (not recorded which). Receptors were obtained from a man aged 50 or older who had recovered from COVID-19.

This clone has a handful of counts. V gene TRBV12-3 or TRBV12-4 combines with J gene TRBJ1-2; 7 bases line up with TRBD1. With 6 bases clipped from V and 6 bases from J, the junction kept 7 bases outside the gene matches. The CDR3 runs to 13 residues. The CDR3 DNA sequence: TGTGCCAGCAGCCCGGGACAGAGAAATGGCTACACCTTC. Translating it yields CASSPGQRNGYTF.

This clone was picked up a small number of times. The chain employs TRBV30 and TRBJ1-5; D unresolved. Germline CDR1 is GTSNPN and CDR2 is SVGIG (reference sequence). V was clipped by 0 bases and J by 1 base, with 7 bases between them. The CDR3 is made up of 14 amino acids. The CDR3 bases are TGTGCCTGGAGTGTGAGGCAGAGCAATCAGCCCCAGCATTTT. This codes for CAWSVRQSNQPQHF. The variable domain in full, completed from reference TRBV30 and TRBJ1-5, reads SQTIHQWPATLVQPVGSPLSLECTVEGTSNPNLYWYRQAAGRGLQLLFYSVGIGQISSEVPQNLSASRPQDRQFILSSKKLLLSDSGFYLCAWSVRQSNQPQHFGDGTRLSIL.

The rearrangement uses TRBV11-3 and TRBJ2-1; tentative D call: TRBD1 (6 bases). Germline CDR1 and CDR2: SGHNT and YENEEA. V lost 0 bases, J lost 4 bases, and 13 bases lay in between. The length of the CDR3 is 16 residues. Here the CDR3 DNA reads TGTGCCAGCAGCTTAGATCTTGGGACAAAATACAATGAGCAGTTCTTC. This translates into CASSLDLGTKYNEQFF.

The V and J genes are TRBV29-1 and TRBJ1-1, with D possibly being TRBD1 (6 bases). Germline CDR1 and CDR2: SQVTM and ANQGSEA. V lost 4 bases to trimming and J lost 3 bases, with 15 bases between them. The length of the CDR3 is 14 residues. The CDR3: CSVGRQVKDTEAFF. DNA of the CDR3: TGCAGCGTTGGGCGACAGGTTAAGGACACTGAAGCTTTCTTT.

The chain joins TRBV13 to TRBJ2-7; 8 bases line up with TRBD1. With V trimmed by 3 bases and J by 6 bases, 7 bases remained unmatched. This CDR3 comprises 14 residues. The germline CDR1 and CDR2 sequences are PRHDT and FYEKMQ (reference sequence). CDR3 in amino acids: CASSFRQGRSEQYF. The CDR3 DNA is TGTGCCAGCAGCTTTCGACAGGGGCGGTCCGAGCAGTACTTC.

This chain uses TRBV30 with TRBJ1-3, with TRBD1 as a possible D gene (6 bases). The CDR3 length is 14 residues. Germline V CDR1 and CDR2: GTSNPN, SVGIG (reference sequence). V was pared by 3 bases and J by 2 bases, with 11 bases between. Here the CDR3 reads CAWRISGAGNTIYF. CDR3 DNA sequence: TGTGCCTGGAGGATCTCAGGGGCTGGAAACACCATATATTTT.

The V gene is TRBV18, the J gene TRBJ1-2; 7 nucleotides align to TRBD1. CDR3 length: 14 residues. The ends lost 2 bases at V and 3 bases at J; junction bases unmatched: 3. CDR1 is KGHSH and CDR2 is LQKENI in the germline V gene. CDR3 coding DNA: TGTGCCAGCTCACCAGACAGGGACTACTATGGCTACACCTTC. This codes for CASSPDRDYYGYTF.

The gene calls are TRBV5-1 and TRBJ1-2; weak D call: TRBD1 (6 bases). The length of the CDR3 is 15 residues. V shed 2 bases and J shed 4 bases, with 15 bases lying between them. Per the germline V gene, CDR1 is SGHRS and CDR2 is YFSETQ. The CDR3 loop reads CASSFGGGLSYGYTF. The CDR3 nucleotides are TGCGCCAGCAGCTTCGGCGGGGGCTTGAGCTATGGCTACACCTTC. The entire variable domain, with the rest obtained from reference TRBV5-1 and TRBJ1-2, is as follows: KAGVTQTPRYLIKTRGQQVTLSCSPISGHRSVSWYQQTPGQGLQFLFEYFSETQRNKGNFPGRFSGRQFSNSRSEMNVSTLELGDSALYLCASSFGGGLSYGYTFGSGTRLTVV.

The J gene is TRBJ2-7, the V gene TRBV6-1; possibly TRBD1 for D (5 bases). This CDR3 is built from 14 residues. Trimming pared 3 bases from V and 4 bases from J, leaving 13 bases between. CDR1 MNHNS and CDR2 SASEGT come from the germline V gene. CDR3 DNA sequence: TGTGCCAGCAGTGACGGTGGGGCGCGATACGAGCAGTACTTC. Its translation: CASSDGGARYEQYF.

The gene calls are TRBV6-1 and TRBJ2-2; perhaps TRBD2 as D (6 bases). Germline loops: CDR1 MNHNS, CDR2 SASEGT. With 1 base removed from V and 6 bases from J, the gap between germline ends came to 9 bases. The CDR3 runs 14 residues. The CDR3 region has the DNA TGTGCCAGCAGTGAAGTCGGGAGACCCGGGGAGCTGTTTTTT. Encoded protein: CASSEVGRPGELFF.

The rearrangement joins TRBV4-2 to TRBJ2-1; 8 bases fit TRBD2. CDR1 is LGHNA, CDR2 YNFKEQ, per germline. Unmatched junction bases numbered 14, after V lost 4 bases and J lost 6 bases. The CDR3 runs to 17 residues. For the CDR3, the DNA is TGTGCCAGCAGCCCCGGACTGAGCGGGGGTATACCCAATGAGCAGTTCTTC. Translated, it gives CASSPGLSGGIPNEQFF.

The V and J genes are TRBV3-1 (or the pseudogene TRBV3-2) and TRBJ1-2; D may be TRBD1 (6 bases). CDR1 is LGHDT and CDR2 is YNNKEL in the germline V gene (reference sequence). Trimming took 3 bases from V and 4 from J, leaving 12 bases between them. The CDR3 totals 14 residues. DNA for the CDR3: TGTGCCAGCAGCCACGGTACAGGGTTCTATGGCTACACCTTC. Its protein is CASSHGTGFYGYTF.

This clone appeared a few times. The V and J genes are TRBV18 and TRBJ1-2, with 11 positions matching TRBD1. V shed 3 bases and J 3 bases; nucleotides not matched to a gene: 9. Germline-derived CDR1 and CDR2 are KGHSH and LQKENI. The CDR3 consists of 17 residues. The CDR3: CASSPNRSGQGDYGYTF. The CDR3 DNA follows: TGTGCCAGCTCACCCAACCGGTCGGGACAGGGGGACTATGGCTACACCTTC.

This clone has a count of ten or more. The chain combines TRBV4-1 with TRBJ2-7; D unclear. Trimming removed 0 bases at V and 3 bases at J, with 6 bases between. Germline V CDR1 and CDR2: MGHRA, YSYEKL. The CDR3 sequence is 13 residues long. The DNA of the CDR3 is TGCGCCAGCAGCCAAGAAATCGTCTACGAGCAGTACTTC. Encoded protein: CASSQEIVYEQYF.

The chain joins TRBV5-1 to TRBJ1-1; a weak D match, TRBD1 (5 bases). Trimming took off 3 bases at V and 0 bases at J, with 9 bases between the two ends. The CDR3 extends over 14 amino acids. Germline V lookup: CDR1 SGHRS, CDR2 YFSETQ. The CDR3 loop is CASSSMTVNTEAFF. The CDR3 coding sequence is TGCGCCAGCAGCTCGATGACAGTGAACACTGAAGCTTTCTTT.

The chain joins TRBV5-1 to TRBJ2-4; D might be TRBD1 (5 bases). The V end was cut by 4 bases, the J end by 6 bases, with 11 bases between. Germline V gene lookup returns CDR1 SGHRS and CDR2 YFSETQ. CDR3 length: 13 residues. Here the CDR3 reads CASSTEGVNIQYF. In DNA, the CDR3 is TGCGCCAGCAGCACCGAAGGGGTAAACATTCAGTACTTC.

About this clone: Sequence at one end of the junction differs from germline and may be a read error. This sequence joins TRBV7-7 and TRBJ1-4; no clear D. Looked up from germline, CDR1 is SSHAT and CDR2 is FNYEAQ (reference sequence). The CDR3 loop spans 13 amino acids. The chain's CDR3 is CASSSGVNEKLFF. Here the CDR3 DNA reads TGTGCTAGCAGCTCCGGGGTTAATGAAAAACTGTTTTTT.

The genes are TRBV5-1 and TRBJ1-6, with D tentatively TRBD1 (6 bases). The CDR3 spans 15 residues. Trimming pared 2 bases from V and 6 bases from J, leaving 12 bases between. Germline-derived CDR1 and CDR2 are SGHRS and YFSETQ. In DNA, the CDR3 is TGCGCCAGCAGCTTTCGGACAGAAGGTAATTCACCCCTCCACTTT. It encodes CASSFRTEGNSPLHF.

CDR3 nucleotide sequence: TGCGCCAGCAGTGAGTCGACAGTCTCTGGCTACACCTTC. Protein product: CASSESTVSGYTF. J is TRBJ1-2 and V is TRBV10-2; D might be TRBD1 (5 bases). V was clipped by 0 bases and J by 7 bases, with 9 bases between them. Germline values: CDR1 WSHSY, CDR2 SAAADI. This CDR3 is 13 amino acids long.

The CDR3 sequence is CASSQQGGGGYTF. CDR3 sequence (DNA): TGTGCCAGCAGCCAACAGGGGGGTGGTGGCTACACCTTC. J is TRBJ1-2 and V is TRBV7-9, with TRBD1 matching 8 bases. The CDR3 loop spans 13 amino acids. In germline, CDR1 is SEHNR, CDR2 FQNEAQ (reference sequence). J lost 7 bases, V lost 5 bases, and 6 bases had no gene match.

This clone was counted only a few times. The J gene is TRBJ1-1, the V gene TRBV9, with D possibly being TRBD1 (5 bases). From germline, CDR1 is SGDLS and CDR2 YYNGEE. The length of the CDR3 is 13 residues. Trimming stripped 0 bases from V and 11 bases from J, with 14 bases between. DNA of the CDR3: TGTGCCAGCAGCGTAGGTTATGGGGGGAAGGCTTTCTTT. It is translated as CASSVGYGGKAFF.

The J gene is TRBJ1-3, the V gene TRBV7-6; maybe TRBD1 (5 bases). Germline V gives CDR1 SGHVS, CDR2 FNYEAQ. CDR3 length: 16 amino acids. Deletions cut 4 bases from V and 0 bases from J, with 13 bases between. The CDR3 loop is CASSSGLMRSGNTIYF. The CDR3 DNA is TGTGCCAGCAGCTCAGGGCTAATGCGCTCTGGAAACACCATATATTTT. Variable domain in full (rest from reference TRBV7-6 and TRBJ1-3): GAGVSQSPRYKVTKRGQDVALRCDPISGHVSLYWYRQALGQGPEFLTYFNYEAQQDKSGLPNDRFSAERPEGSISTLTIQRTEQRDSAMYRCASSSGLMRSGNTIYFGEGSWLTVV.

V usage is TRBV7-2 and J usage is TRBJ2-5; 7 bases line up with TRBD1. Per the germline V gene, CDR1 is SGHTA and CDR2 is FQGNSA. This CDR3 spans 15 amino acids. The trim removed 1 base at V and 2 bases at J, leaving 4 bases unmatched. In nucleotides, the CDR3 is TGTGCCAGCAGCTTAGGACAGGGCGCTCAAGAGACCCAGTACTTC. It specifies CASSLGQGAQETQYF.

The V call is TRBV5-6, the J call TRBJ1-6; TRBD1 agrees at 8 bases. Germline V gene sequence: CDR1 SGHDT, CDR2 YYEEEE. This CDR3 has 18 amino acids. The ends lost 0 bases at V and 6 bases at J; junction bases unmatched: 11. The DNA for the CDR3 is TGTGCCAGCAGCTTGGGGGCAGGGGGCGTCCCCATTAATTCACCCCTCCACTTT. The encoded protein is CASSLGAGGVPINSPLHF.